The 27 T cell receptor beta chains presented below share a single source sample, sequenced in a study of CD8+CD57+ T cells in acquired aplastic anemia. Genomic DNA templated the TCR beta VDJ and CDR3 profiling. MiXCR, applied by TCRdb to the reads, yields one record per CDR3 protein. The data hold some 120,000 distinct CDR3 sequences, with approximately 41% observed a single time. An expansion of CD8+CD57+ cells by flow cytometry had been shown in patients chosen for sequencing. Sequenced: sorted CD4+, CD8+, or CD8+CD57+ T cells (not recorded which) from PBMCs. Receptors originate from a human donor with aplastic anemia.

The V and J genes are TRBV5-6 and TRBJ2-7, with 8 bases identical to TRBD1. The germline V gene encodes CDR1 SGHDT and CDR2 YYEEEE. J gave up 5 bases and V 4 bases, and 11 bases lay outside the gene matches. The length of the CDR3 is 15 residues. Here the CDR3 reads CASSPRRQGIDEQYV. The CDR3 DNA reads as TGTGCCAGCAGCCCCCGCCGACAGGGGATCGACGAGCAGTACGTC.

This clonotype appeared many times. This chain connects TRBV6-6 to TRBJ1-2; D uncertain. Germline CDR1 MNHNY, CDR2 SVGAGI (reference sequence). There are 12 residues in the CDR3. Trimming pared 4 bases from V and 6 bases from J, leaving 9 bases between. CDR3 sequence reads: CASSSPVDGYTF. CDR3 nucleotide sequence: TGTGCCAGCAGTTCACCAGTTGATGGCTACACCTTC.

This chain links TRBV5-8 with TRBJ1-2; no firm D call. This CDR3 contains 13 residues. Trimming took 0 bases from V and 6 from J, leaving 9 bases between them. The germline V gene encodes CDR1 SGHTS and CDR2 YDEGEE. The CDR3, as DNA: TGTGCCAGCAGCTTGGCTGACGCCGATGGCTACACCTTC. It specifies CASSLADADGYTF.

This clonotype was recorded at least ten times. The rearrangement links TRBV24-1 to TRBJ2-2; 8 positions match TRBD1. Germline V gene data show CDR1 as KGHDR and CDR2 as SFDVKD. This CDR3 has 15 amino acids. V was pared by 4 bases and J by 6 bases, with 6 bases of the junction left unmatched. This CDR3 is CATSELQGGAGELFF. As DNA, the CDR3 is TGTGCCACCAGTGAGTTACAGGGGGGAGCCGGGGAGCTGTTTTTT.

Comment on this clonotype: This sequence may be a read error, since a much larger clone differs from it by one base. Since no conserved phenylalanine or tryptophan closes the CDR3, a read error is the likely cause. This chain connects TRBV27 to TRBJ1-6; possible D gene TRBD1, 5 bases. The germline gives CDR1 MNHEY, CDR2 SMNVEV (reference sequence). The CDR3 contains 15 residues. The V gene lost 7 bases and the J gene lost 7 bases, with 17 bases spanning the gap. In DNA form, the CDR3 reads TGTGCCAGCACCGGTTTAGGGACGGCGAATTCACCCCTCCACCTT. It translates to CASTGLGTANSPLHL.

Remarks on this clonotype: This may stem from a read error, because a much larger clone lies one nucleotide away. The chain has TRBV5-4 and TRBJ2-5; D is perhaps TRBD1 (6 bases). The J call may be faulty, since TRBJ2-7 better matches the DNA end. Per germline, CDR1 SGHNT and CDR2 YYREEE (reference sequence). The CDR3 consists of 17 residues. CDR3 DNA: TGTGCCAGCAGCTGGGACGGACAGTCCCCAGGTCCCTACGAGCAGTACTTC. This sequence encodes CASSWDGQSPGPYEQYF.

J is TRBJ2-2 and V is TRBV10-3, with 14 bases matching TRBD2. The J segment lost 0 bases and the V segment lost 10 bases, leaving 10 bases of the junction unmatched. Germline lookup yields CDR1 ENHRY and CDR2 SYGVKD. The CDR3 has 18 residues. CDR3 nucleotides: TGTGCCAGCAGCGCCCGACTAGCGGGGGGGCCGAACACCGGGGAGCTGTTTTTT. Translating it yields CASSARLAGGPNTGELFF.

The gene calls are TRBV4-2 and TRBJ2-1; either TRBD1 or TRBD2 may supply D (5 bases each). CDR1 and CDR2 (germline): LGHNA, YNFKEQ. The CDR3 is 15 amino acids. V dropped 2 bases and J dropped 7 bases, with 15 bases sitting between them. In DNA, the CDR3 is TGTGCCAGCAGCCAACCGGGACGGCGCGTTAATGAGCAGTTCTTC. Its protein is CASSQPGRRVNEQFF.

To note about this clonotype: One junction end disagrees with the germline gene, perhaps due to a read error. This chain uses TRBV7-9 with TRBJ2-1, with TRBD2 as a possible D gene (7 bases). Looked up from germline, CDR1 is SEHNR and CDR2 is FQNEAQ (reference sequence). This CDR3 region has 10 residues. CDR3 protein: CASGTWEQFF. CDR3 in DNA: TGCGCCAGCGGGACATGGGAGCAGTTCTTC.

This clonotype was observed many times. The J gene is TRBJ1-6, the V gene TRBV6-1, with TRBD1 as a possible D gene (5 bases). Trimming shortened V by 6 bases and J by 5 bases, and 11 bases separated the two germline ends. The V gene's germline CDR1 is MNHNS and CDR2 SASEGT. The CDR3 loop spans 14 amino acids. The chain's CDR3 is CASRPQGDNSPLHF. CDR3 DNA sequence: TGTGCCAGCAGGCCGCAGGGAGATAATTCACCCCTCCACTTT.

The V and J genes are TRBV4-1 and TRBJ2-3, with 10 bases aligning to TRBD2. CDR1 is MGHRA, CDR2 YSYEKL, per germline. The CDR3 runs to 20 residues. With V trimmed by 0 bases and J by 0 bases, 12 bases remained unmatched. The CDR3 DNA sequence: TGCGCCAGCAGCCAAGATACAGGAGCGGGGGGGCGACTTAGCACAGATACGCAGTATTTT. Translating it yields CASSQDTGAGGRLSTDTQYF.

This clonotype was picked up many times. CDR3 nucleotides: TGCGCCAGCAGCTCCCCCTCCGGCCAGTTTAATGAAAAACTGTTTTTT. Translating gives CASSSPSGQFNEKLFF. The genes are TRBV4-1 and TRBJ1-4; no clear D gene. The CDR3 sequence is 16 residues long. CDR1 and CDR2 (germline): MGHRA, YSYEKL. Between the trimmed V and J ends, which lost 5 bases and 4 bases, there was a span of 17 bases.

The chain links TRBV11-1 to TRBJ2-4; 8 nucleotides line up with TRBD1. The J segment lost 4 bases and the V segment lost 5 bases, leaving 4 bases of the junction unmatched. This CDR3 is 14 amino acids long. CDR1 is SGHAT, CDR2 FQDESV, per germline (reference sequence). The CDR3 protein is CASSPGQGKNIQYF. The CDR3 DNA sequence: TGTGCCAGCAGCCCAGGACAGGGTAAAAACATTCAGTACTTC.

V gene TRBV5-1 combines with J gene TRBJ2-7; no clear D gene. The CDR3 is 15 residues long. Trimming pared 4 bases from V and 1 base from J, leaving 15 bases between. The V gene's germline CDR1 is SGHRS and CDR2 YFSETQ. The CDR3 bases are TGCGCCAGCAGCCAAGATGTTGCGGCTTCCTACGAGCAGTACTTC. Protein product: CASSQDVAASYEQYF.

The chain uses TRBV11-2 and TRBJ1-6; D possibly corresponds to TRBD1 (5 bases). The CDR3 runs 14 residues. V lost 2 bases, J lost 11 bases, and 13 bases lay in between. CDR1 is SGHAT and CDR2 is FQNNGV in the germline V gene. The CDR3 coding sequence is TGTGCCAGCAGCTTATGGGGGATGAGAACACCCCTCCACTTT. This encodes CASSLWGMRTPLHF. The full variable domain, in which reference TRBV11-2 and TRBJ1-6 provide the parts outside the CDR3, is EAGVAQSPRYKIIEKRQSVAFWCNPISGHATLYWYQQILGQGPKLLIQFQNNGVVDDSQLPKDRFSAERLKGVDSTLKIQPAKLEDSAVYLCASSLWGMRTPLHFGNGTRLTVT.

As concerns this clonotype: Given a much more abundant clone one base away, this may be a read error. CDR3 in DNA: TGCGCCGGCGGCTTGCTTTCGGACAACTCCGCCTATGGCTACACCTTC. Translated: CAGGLLSDNSAYGYTF. The V and J genes are TRBV5-1 and TRBJ1-2, with a weak D call TRBD1 (5 bases). Germline CDR1 SGHRS, CDR2 YFSETQ. CDR3 size: 16 residues. Trimming shortened V by 10 bases and J by 4 bases, and 26 bases separated the two germline ends.

V gene TRBV29-1 combines with J gene TRBJ2-5; D unclear. This CDR3 contains 11 residues. V lost 6 bases and J 5 bases, leaving 10 bases between the germline ends. Germline V gene data show CDR1 as SQVTM and CDR2 as ANQGSEA. The CDR3 is CSVDLGETQYF. In DNA, the CDR3 is TGCAGCGTCGACTTAGGGGAGACCCAGTACTTC.

This clonotype was observed many times. The rearrangement links TRBV4-1 to TRBJ2-5, with D perhaps TRBD1 (5 bases). The ends were cut back, 6 bases at V and 2 bases at J, with 10 bases in the middle. The CDR3 runs to 13 residues. Germline-derived CDR1 and CDR2 are MGHRA and YSYEKL. The CDR3 DNA reads TGCGCCAGCAGTCGACAGCAACAAGAGACCCAGTACTTC. Protein product: CASSRQQQETQYF.

This clonotype appeared many times. This chain connects TRBV9 to TRBJ1-1; TRBD1 agrees at 7 bases. J gave up 11 bases and V 7 bases, and 14 bases lay outside the gene matches. Germline CDR1 reads SGDLS; CDR2 reads YYNGEE. This CDR3 has 13 residues. CDR3 in DNA: TGTGCCAGCTCCGGAGGGGGGACAGTCGAGGCTTTCTTT. Amino acids: CASSGGGTVEAFF.

Concerning this clonotype itself: One base away lies a much larger clone, so this may be a sequencing read error. The genes are TRBV2 and TRBJ1-1; 7 bases align to TRBD1. The CDR3 covers 15 residues. The ends lost 7 bases at V and 1 base at J; junction bases unmatched: 9. Germline CDR1 reads SNHLY; CDR2 reads FYNNEI. The CDR3 sequence: CASKYNRQGNTEAFF. CDR3 coding DNA: TGTGCCAGCAAGTACAATCGACAGGGGAACACTGAAGCTTTCTTT.

The chain links TRBV15 to TRBJ1-5, with 9 bases matching TRBD1. Trimming removed 1 base from V and 6 bases from J; junction bases left unmatched: 4. Germline V lookup: CDR1 LNHNV, CDR2 YYDKDF (reference sequence). CDR3 size: 15 residues. The CDR3 DNA follows: TGTGCCACCAGCAGAGGGACAGGGGACGGTCAGCCCCAGCATTTT. Amino acid sequence: CATSRGTGDGQPQHF.

Comments on this clonotype: A much larger clone differs by one base, so this may be a read error. The chain recombines TRBV7-2 with TRBJ1-1, with no clear D. The germline V gene encodes CDR1 SGHTA and CDR2 FQGNSA. The CDR3 is made up of 15 amino acids. Here the CDR3 reads CASSQGNRGFTEAFF. For the CDR3, the DNA is TGCGCCAGCAGCCAAGGAAACCGGGGATTCACTGAAGCTTTCTTT.

Remarks on this clonotype: This may be a read error, as it is one base from a much larger clone. This chain uses TRBV5-1 with TRBJ1-4; D is undetermined. CDR3 length equals 13 residues. In germline, CDR1 is SGHRS, CDR2 YFSETQ. The CDR3 DNA reads TGCGCCAGCAGCCTTTTACCTAATGGAAAACTGTTTTTT. It is translated as CASSLLPNGKLFF.

This clonotype was observed at least ten times. Sequence at one end of the junction differs from germline and may be a read error. The chain recombines TRBV2 with TRBJ2-7, with 10 nucleotides matching TRBD1. CDR3 size: 15 residues. Germline CDR1 reads SNHLY; CDR2 reads FYNNEI. The CDR3 here is CASTERGQGLGEQYF. The CDR3 coding sequence is TGTGCCAGCACTGAAAGGGGACAGGGGTTGGGCGAGCAGTACTTC.

This clonotype came up many times. The chain combines TRBV7-2 with TRBJ2-7, with no clear D. The ends were cut back, 1 base at V and 4 bases at J, with 8 bases in the middle. CDR1 and CDR2 (germline): SGHTA, FQGNSA. The CDR3 consists of 13 residues. CDR3 sequence (DNA): TGTGCCAGCAGCTTAGAGGAGCTATACGAGCAGTACTTC. This encodes CASSLEELYEQYF. The full variable domain, with the rest looked up from reference TRBV7-2 and TRBJ2-7, is GAGVSQSPSNKVTEKGKDVELRCDPISGHTALYWYRQSLGQGLEFLIYFQGNSAPDKSGLPSDRFSAERTGGSVSTLTIQRTQQEDSAVYLCASSLEELYEQYFGPGTRLTVT.

This clonotype has at least ten counts. This sequence joins TRBV5-1 and TRBJ2-5, with 11 bases that match TRBD2. Trimming took 4 bases from V and 0 from J; bases not matched to a gene: 8. Germline CDR1 reads SGHRS; CDR2 reads YFSETQ. CDR3 length: 17 amino acids. As DNA, the CDR3 is TGCGCCAGCAGCGGCTCCGGGACTAGCGGATACCAAGAGACCCAGTACTTC. Its translation is CASSGSGTSGYQETQYF.

This clonotype was picked up many times. This chain links TRBV5-8 with TRBJ1-1, with 7 bases lining up with TRBD1. The junction had 9 bases not matched to a gene; V was cut back by 0 bases and J by 7 bases. In germline, CDR1 is SGHTS, CDR2 YDEGEE. This CDR3 spans 15 amino acids. The CDR3 loop reads CASSLDRGEYNEAFF. The CDR3, as DNA: TGTGCCAGCAGCTTGGACAGGGGAGAGTACAATGAAGCTTTCTTT.